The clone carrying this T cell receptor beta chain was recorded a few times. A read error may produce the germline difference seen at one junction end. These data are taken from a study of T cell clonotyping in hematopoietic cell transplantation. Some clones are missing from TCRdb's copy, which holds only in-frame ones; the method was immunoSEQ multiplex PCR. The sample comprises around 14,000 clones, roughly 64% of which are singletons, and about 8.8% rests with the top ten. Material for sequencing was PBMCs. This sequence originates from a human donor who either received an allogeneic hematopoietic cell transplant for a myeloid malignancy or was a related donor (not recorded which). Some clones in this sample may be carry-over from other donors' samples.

The CDR3 loop reads CASSEGTGDGHTF. The CDR3 bases are TGTGCCAGCAGTGAGGGGACAGGAGATGGCCACACCTTC. J is TRBJ1-2 and V is TRBV6-1; 8 nucleotides line up with TRBD1. The CDR3 totals 13 residues. CDR1 and CDR2 (germline): MNHNS, SASEGT.